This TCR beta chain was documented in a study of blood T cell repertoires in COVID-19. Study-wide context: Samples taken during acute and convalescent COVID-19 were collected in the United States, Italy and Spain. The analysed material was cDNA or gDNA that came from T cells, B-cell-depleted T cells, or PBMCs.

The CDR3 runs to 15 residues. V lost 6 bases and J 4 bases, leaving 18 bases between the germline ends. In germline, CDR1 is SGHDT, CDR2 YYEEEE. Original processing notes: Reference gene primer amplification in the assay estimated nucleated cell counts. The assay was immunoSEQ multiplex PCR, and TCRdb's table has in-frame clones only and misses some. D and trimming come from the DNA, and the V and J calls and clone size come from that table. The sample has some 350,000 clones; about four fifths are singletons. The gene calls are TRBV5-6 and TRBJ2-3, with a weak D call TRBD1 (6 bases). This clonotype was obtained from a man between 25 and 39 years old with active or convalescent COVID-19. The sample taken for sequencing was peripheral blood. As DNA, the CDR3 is TGTGCCAGCATTTCACAGGGTGGAAGCTCAGATACGCAGTATTTT. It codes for CASISQGGSSDTQYF.